One T cell receptor (beta chain) is described in this entry. The sample originates from a study of shared clonotypes between healthy human individuals. Naive-designated CD8 cells lacked CD45RO, were positively enriched for CCR7, and omitted terminally differentiated effector memory CD45RA+ cells. Produced via immunoSEQ multiplex PCR; TCRdb's table is partial and in-frame only. The table lists nearly 2 million clones, approximately 95% of them singletons, with approximately 1.2% in the top ten. V shed 2 bases and J shed 4 bases, with 13 bases lying between them. Germline V gene lookup returns CDR1 SGHRS and CDR2 YFSETQ. The length of the CDR3 is 15 residues.

Specimen: naive CD8+ T cells sorted from blood. The receptor comes from a man between 18 and 29 years old in good health. The chain employs TRBV5-1 and TRBJ2-1; no clear D. CDR3 nucleotide sequence: TGCGCCAGCAGCTTAACCCGGGCAGATTACAATGAGCAGTTCTTC. As protein: CASSLTRADYNEQFF.